These 11 T cell receptor beta chains share one sample of origin, sequenced in a study of CD8 T cells in ankylosing spondylitis. TCRdb passed the 5' RACE reads through MiXCR, listing each CDR3 protein once. The sample consists of tens of thousands of distinct CDR3 sequences, approximately 16% of them appearing once. Sequencing was performed on blood. The receptor set was obtained from a male donor with ankylosing spondylitis or in good health (not recorded which).

The chain joins TRBV12-3 or TRBV12-4 to TRBJ2-5, with 9 nucleotides matching TRBD2. The CDR3 is 17 amino acids. Trimming cost V 1 base and J 5 bases; bases outside gene matches: 11. The CDR3 spells CASSLVRAGGPEETQYF. CDR3 DNA: TGTGCCAGCAGTTTAGTAAGGGCGGGGGGGCCCGAGGAGACCCAGTACTTC.

Ten or more counts support this clonotype. A junction boundary mismatches the germline segment, possibly from a read error. This chain uses TRBV4-1 with TRBJ2-7; D might be TRBD2 (6 bases). The CDR3 totals 12 residues. Germline values: CDR1 MGHRA, CDR2 YSYEKL. CDR3 bases: TGCGCCAGCAGCCGAGGAGGGCTCCACCGGGACTTC. As protein: CASSRGGLHRDF.

This clonotype was counted a few times. The V gene is TRBV6-2 or TRBV6-3, the J gene TRBJ2-1; 7 bases align to TRBD1. CDR1 and CDR2 (germline): MNHEY, SVGEGT. The J segment lost 6 bases and the V segment lost 6 bases, leaving 5 bases of the junction unmatched. The CDR3 spans 13 residues. CDR3 protein: CASSRDSLNEQFF. CDR3 DNA: TGTGCCAGCAGCCGGGACAGCCTCAATGAGCAGTTCTTC.

The chain is built from TRBV20-1 and TRBJ2-3, with 8 nucleotides matching TRBD1. V lost 1 base to trimming and J lost 0 bases; unmatched junction nucleotides: 0. There are 14 residues in the CDR3. Germline CDR1 DFQATT, CDR2 SNEGSKA (reference sequence). The CDR3 DNA reads as TGCAGTGCTAGAGCAGGGGGCAGCACAGATACGCAGTATTTT. Translated, it gives CSARAGGSTDTQYF.

This clonotype was seen many times. The V and J genes are TRBV20-1 and TRBJ2-1; D could derive from TRBD1 or TRBD2 (5 bases each). The germline gives CDR1 DFQATT, CDR2 SNEGSKA (reference sequence). The CDR3 totals 14 residues. The V and J ends lost 1 base and 3 bases respectively, with 10 bases between them. DNA of the CDR3: TGCAGTGCTAGAGTTACTAGGGGCTACAATGAGCAGTTCTTC. Amino acid sequence: CSARVTRGYNEQFF.

At least ten counts were recorded for this clonotype. One end of the junction varies from germline; a read error may be responsible. This rearrangement joins TRBV20-1 to TRBJ2-7; D remains unclear. This CDR3 has 14 amino acids. The germline V gene encodes CDR1 DFQATT and CDR2 SNEGSKA (reference sequence). This CDR3 is CSGQSGPPSSEQYF. The CDR3 DNA sequence: TGCAGTGGCCAAAGTGGGCCGCCCTCCTCCGAGCAGTACTTC.

This clonotype was detected ten times or more. The V call is TRBV7-3, the J call TRBJ2-1; D is possibly TRBD1 or TRBD2 (5 bases each). The germline gives CDR1 SGHTA, CDR2 FQGTGA. CDR3 length: 12 residues. Between the trimmed V and J ends, which lost 5 bases and 8 bases, there was a span of 10 bases. DNA for the CDR3: TGTGCCAGCAGCACTCGGGACGATGAGCAGTTCTTC. Translation gives CASSTRDDEQFF.

This clonotype was picked up a small number of times. The rearrangement joins TRBV12-3 or TRBV12-4 to TRBJ2-7; D call uncertain. The germline V and J ends were trimmed by 7 bases and 12 bases, with 25 bases remaining between them. The CDR3 contains 14 residues. The CDR3: CASKPPVVTAHLYF. Here the CDR3 DNA reads TGTGCCAGCAAGCCTCCCGTTGTTACGGCTCATTTGTACTTC.

This clonotype has just a few counts. The chain has TRBV29-1 and TRBJ2-4, with TRBD1 identical over 10 bases. J lost 2 bases, V lost 6 bases, and 4 bases had no gene match. The CDR3 is 14 amino acids. Germline V CDR1 and CDR2: SQVTM, ANQGSEA. The CDR3 region has the DNA TGCAGCGTAAGACAGGGGGCTTCCAAAAACATTCAGTACTTC. Its translation: CSVRQGASKNIQYF.

The rearrangement uses TRBV19 and TRBJ2-1, with TRBD2 identical over 9 bases. The V segment lost 2 bases and the J segment 4 bases; nucleotides outside the gene matches: 6. Germline V gene lookup returns CDR1 LNHDA and CDR2 SQIVND (reference sequence). This CDR3 has 16 amino acids. The CDR3 here is CASSITPSGAYNEQFF. DNA for the CDR3: TGTGCCAGTAGTATAACGCCTAGCGGGGCGTACAATGAGCAGTTCTTC.

This clonotype is medium-sized (0.01 to 0.1%). DNA of the CDR3: TGTGCCAGCAGTCTCGACGGAGCCTACACAGATACGCAGTATTTT. It encodes CASSLDGAYTDTQYF. The chain links TRBV12-3 or TRBV12-4 to TRBJ2-3; D gene uncertain. Trimming removed 5 bases at V and 2 bases at J, with 14 bases between. This CDR3 is built from 15 residues.